Listed here are 21 T cell receptor beta chains from one sample, sequenced in a study of blood T cell repertoires in COVID-19. Clones were sequenced by immunoSEQ multiplex PCR, and TCRdb holds only the in-frame ones, with some missing. Among 52,000 or so clones listed, 75% to 85% were seen once. Sequencing was performed on peripheral blood. The receptor source for this set is a human donor in a cohort sampled during active COVID-19.

There are a few counts of this clone. The chain recombines TRBV6-5 with TRBJ2-1, with 10 positions matching TRBD2. The length of the CDR3 is 14 residues. Germline CDR1 is MNHEY and CDR2 is SVGAGI. V lost 6 bases and J lost 4; bases outside the gene matches: 3. The CDR3 DNA follows: TGTGCCAGCAGGGTAGCGGGGGGTTACAATGAGCAGTTCTTC. Translated, it gives CASRVAGGYNEQFF.

This rearrangement joins TRBV5-1 to TRBJ2-2; 7 bases are shared with TRBD1. This CDR3 spans 15 amino acids. CDR1 and CDR2 (germline): SGHRS, YFSETQ. Germline trimming cut 3 bases from V and 4 bases from J; bases unmatched to any gene: 6. The chain's CDR3 is CASSYRTGATGELFF. As DNA, the CDR3 is TGCGCCAGCAGCTACCGGACAGGAGCCACCGGGGAGCTGTTTTTT.

V is TRBV7-2 and J is TRBJ2-3; TRBD2 matches at 10 bases. Germline V CDR1 and CDR2: SGHTA, FQGNSA. V lost 3 bases to trimming and J lost 3 bases; unmatched junction nucleotides: 6. The CDR3 has 16 amino acids. CDR3 loop: CASSFGTSVGTDTQYF. The CDR3 DNA follows: TGTGCCAGCAGCTTCGGGACTAGCGTTGGAACAGATACGCAGTATTTT.

The genes are TRBV30 and TRBJ2-3; 7 positions agree with TRBD2. Germline loops: CDR1 GTSNPN, CDR2 SVGIG (reference sequence). The CDR3 totals 15 residues. The V segment lost 2 bases and the J segment 2 bases; nucleotides outside the gene matches: 7. CDR3 protein: CAWSLASGLTDTQYF. The CDR3 coding sequence is TGTGCCTGGAGTTTGGCTAGCGGCCTCACAGATACGCAGTATTTT.

The V gene is TRBV10-1, the J gene TRBJ1-2, with D possibly TRBD1 on 5 matching bases. This CDR3 spans 14 amino acids. The V gene lost 2 bases and the J gene lost 5 bases, with 12 bases spanning the gap. Germline V lookup: CDR1 WNHNN, CDR2 SYGVQD (reference sequence). In DNA, the CDR3 is TGCGCCAGCAGTGAGCGGGGGTATCCGTATGGCTACACCTTC. Its protein is CASSERGYPYGYTF.

CDR3 in amino acids: CASSLMGQGSYEQYF. The CDR3 DNA sequence: TGTGCCAGCAGCTTAATGGGACAGGGATCCTACGAGCAGTACTTC. The V gene is TRBV11-2, the J gene TRBJ2-7, with 9 bases identical to TRBD1. Trimming took 2 bases from V and 1 from J; bases not matched to a gene: 3. This CDR3 region has 15 residues. Germline loops: CDR1 SGHAT, CDR2 FQNNGV.

The chain combines TRBV29-1 with TRBJ1-5; D may be TRBD1 (6 bases). CDR1 and CDR2 (germline): SQVTM, ANQGSEA. V lost 4 bases and J 5 bases, leaving 12 bases between the germline ends. The CDR3 is made up of 13 amino acids. CDR3 coding DNA: TGCAGCGTTGTCTCAGGGGTTGATCAGCCCCAGCATTTT. Translating gives CSVVSGVDQPQHF. The full variable domain, completed using reference TRBV29-1 and TRBJ1-5, is SAVISQKPSRDICQRGTSLTIQCQVDSQVTMMFWYRQQPGQSLTLIATANQGSEATYESGFVIDKFPISRPNLTFSTLTVSNMSPEDSSIYLCSVVSGVDQPQHFGDGTRLSIL.

The chain couples TRBV5-1 to TRBJ2-4, with D perhaps matching TRBD2 (6 bases). V was shortened by 2 bases and J by 6 bases, with 12 bases between the two germline ends. The germline V gene has CDR1 SGHRS and CDR2 YFSETQ. The length of the CDR3 is 14 residues. As DNA, the CDR3 is TGCGCCAGCAGCTTCGGGGCGCGGGGAAACATTCAGTACTTC. Its protein is CASSFGARGNIQYF.

This clone was detected once. The chain links TRBV24-1 to TRBJ2-1, with TRBD2 identical over 14 bases. With V trimmed by 7 bases and J by 3 bases, 4 bases remained unmatched. The CDR3 runs to 16 residues. CDR1 and CDR2 (germline): KGHDR, SFDVKD. The CDR3 bases are TGTGCCACCAGCGGGACTAGCGGGAGTCACTACAATGAGCAGTTCTTC. As protein: CATSGTSGSHYNEQFF.

The CDR3 here is CASSYSAGETNEAFF. Written as DNA, the CDR3 is TGTGCCAGCAGTTACTCGGCGGGGGAAACAAATGAAGCTTTCTTT. The rearrangement joins TRBV6-5 to TRBJ1-1, with D perhaps matching TRBD1 (5 bases). This CDR3 has 15 residues. Germline V gene lookup returns CDR1 MNHEY and CDR2 SVGAGI. V was clipped by 0 bases and J by 7 bases, with 15 bases between them.

The chain carries TRBV19 and TRBJ1-1, with 7 bases aligning to TRBD1. The V gene end was trimmed by 6 bases and the J gene end by 10 bases; junction bases not matched to a gene: 8. The CDR3 consists of 12 residues. Germline assignment: CDR1 LNHDA and CDR2 SQIVND (reference sequence). CDR3 coding DNA: TGTGCCAGTAGCACCGACAGGGTCGGAGCTTTCTTT. This sequence encodes CASSTDRVGAFF.

The rearrangement joins TRBV5-1 to TRBJ2-1; possibly TRBD2 for D (5 bases). From germline, CDR1 is SGHRS and CDR2 YFSETQ. Trimming cost V 0 bases and J 4 bases, with 14 bases left between them. The CDR3 is 16 amino acids. CDR3 coding DNA: TGCGCCAGCAGCTTGGTCCCGGGAAGCCTTTACAATGAGCAGTTCTTC. Its protein product is CASSLVPGSLYNEQFF. Filled out from reference TRBV5-1 and TRBJ2-1, the complete variable domain reads KAGVTQTPRYLIKTRGQQVTLSCSPISGHRSVSWYQQTPGQGLQFLFEYFSETQRNKGNFPGRFSGRQFSNSRSEMNVSTLELGDSALYLCASSLVPGSLYNEQFFGPGTRLTVL.

The chain carries TRBV9 and TRBJ2-6, with D maybe TRBD2 (6 bases). The CDR3 sequence is 19 residues long. Germline V gives CDR1 SGDLS, CDR2 YYNGEE. The V end lost 3 bases, the J end lost 0 bases, and 19 bases lay between the germline ends. The CDR3 spells CASSAGWGDSYSGANVLTF. Written as DNA, the CDR3 is TGTGCCAGCAGCGCGGGTTGGGGGGACTCCTACTCTGGGGCCAACGTCCTGACTTTC.

The chain recombines TRBV12-3 or TRBV12-4 with TRBJ2-5; 7 bases are shared with TRBD1. The J segment lost 5 bases and the V segment lost 2 bases, leaving 2 bases of the junction unmatched. This CDR3 spans 13 amino acids. Here the CDR3 DNA reads TGTGCCAGCAGTTTAAACAGGGGTGAGACCCAGTACTTC. It is translated as CASSLNRGETQYF.

The chain couples TRBV9 to TRBJ1-3; D not resolved. CDR1 SGDLS and CDR2 YYNGEE come from the germline V gene. Trimming cost V 4 bases and J 4 bases, with 6 bases left between them. The CDR3 has 12 residues. This CDR3 is CASSSGGNTIYF. CDR3 in DNA: TGTGCCAGCAGCTCTGGCGGAAACACCATATATTTT.

This clone occurred once. The CDR3 DNA sequence: TGTGCCTGGGGTGCCAGGAACTATGGCTACACCTTC. Protein product: CAWGARNYGYTF. The chain carries TRBV30 and TRBJ1-2; D gene uncertain. Trimming took off 5 bases at V and 2 bases at J, with 9 bases between the two ends. CDR3 length: 12 residues. Germline V gene sequence: CDR1 GTSNPN, CDR2 SVGIG (reference sequence). Based on the CDR3 plus reference TRBV30 and TRBJ1-2, the full variable domain is SQTIHQWPATLVQPVGSPLSLECTVEGTSNPNLYWYRQAAGRGLQLLFYSVGIGQISSEVPQNLSASRPQDRQFILSSKKLLLSDSGFYLCAWGARNYGYTFGSGTRLTVV.

The V and J genes are TRBV28 and TRBJ2-1; 11 positions agree with TRBD1. Trimming removed 5 bases from V and 4 bases from J; junction bases left unmatched: 10. This CDR3 has 17 amino acids. Germline lookup yields CDR1 MDHEN and CDR2 SYDVKM. The CDR3 is CASSPPLGTGGYNEQFF. The CDR3 DNA reads as TGTGCCAGCAGTCCCCCTTTGGGGACAGGGGGATACAATGAGCAGTTCTTC.

V is TRBV7-8 and J is TRBJ2-4; 13 positions match TRBD2. The V segment lost 3 bases and the J segment 2 bases; nucleotides outside the gene matches: 13. Germline V gene lookup returns CDR1 SGHVS and CDR2 FQNEAQ. The CDR3 sequence is 20 residues long. The CDR3 reads CASSFWGLAGNRATKNIQYF. The CDR3 coding sequence is TGTGCCAGCAGCTTTTGGGGACTAGCGGGAAACAGGGCGACCAAAAACATTCAGTACTTC.

V usage is TRBV6-2 or TRBV6-3 and J usage is TRBJ2-1, with 9 bases that match TRBD2. CDR1 and CDR2 from the germline V gene are MNHEY and SVGEGT. There are 16 residues in the CDR3. The J segment lost 5 bases and the V segment lost 5 bases, leaving 10 bases of the junction unmatched. The CDR3 is CASSNPLRGGDNEQFF. The CDR3 region has the DNA TGTGCCAGCAGTAACCCCCTGCGGGGGGGAGACAATGAGCAGTTCTTC.

V is TRBV15 and J is TRBJ2-3; possible D gene TRBD2, 6 bases. V shed 5 bases and J shed 0 bases, with 12 bases lying between them. The CDR3 loop spans 15 amino acids. CDR1 and CDR2 (germline): LNHNV, YYDKDF (reference sequence). The CDR3 region is CATSVSGVSTDTQYF. The DNA of the CDR3 is TGTGCCACCAGCGTTAGCGGAGTTAGCACAGATACGCAGTATTTT.

The V call is TRBV18, the J call TRBJ2-5; 14 nucleotides agree with TRBD2. Trimming at V came to 6 bases and at J to 4 bases, leaving 13 bases not matched to a gene. Germline CDR1 is KGHSH and CDR2 is LQKENI. The CDR3 runs to 18 residues. CDR3 region: CASSKRGLAGAEGETQYF. In DNA, the CDR3 is TGTGCCAGCTCTAAGCGGGGACTAGCGGGAGCGGAGGGAGAGACCCAGTACTTC. The whole variable domain, remainder taken from reference TRBV18 and TRBJ2-5, is NAGVMQNPRHLVRRRGQEARLRCSPMKGHSHVYWYRQLPEEGLKFMVYLQKENIIDESGMPKERFSAEFPKEGPSILRIQQVVRGDSAAYFCASSKRGLAGAEGETQYFGPGTRLLVL.